The 29 T cell receptor beta chains listed next were all sequenced from one sample in a study of STAT3 mutations in large granular lymphocyte leukemia. General study findings and limits: Every T-cell large granular lymphocyte leukemia patient had at least one immunodominant TCR beta clonotype.

The data were produced by immunoSEQ multiplex PCR, yet TCRdb's version contains in-frame clones alone and is incomplete. This table holds approximately 31,000 clones, approximately 86% found once. Antigens of these TCRs are unknown. Material for sequencing was peripheral blood mononuclear cells. Receptors originate from a man in his 60s with T-cell large granular lymphocyte leukemia. Some clones in this sample may be carry-over from other donors' samples.

This clone was observed a single time. The chain employs TRBV6-6 and TRBJ2-2; D perhaps matches TRBD1 (5 bases). Germline V CDR1 and CDR2: MNHNY, SVGAGI (reference sequence). The CDR3 is 13 residues long. V lost 10 bases to trimming and J lost 4 bases, with 13 bases between them. The CDR3 here is CATKDRSTGELFF. In DNA, the CDR3 is TGTGCCACTAAAGACAGATCCACCGGGGAGCTGTTTTTT.

J is TRBJ2-7 and V is TRBV15; perhaps TRBD2 as D (6 bases). Trimming removed 1 base from V and 6 bases from J, with 13 bases in between. Germline values: CDR1 LNHNV, CDR2 YYDKDF (reference sequence). This CDR3 contains 14 residues. The CDR3 loop is CATSRGRGRLEQYF. The DNA for the CDR3 is TGTGCCACCAGCAGAGGGCGGGGCCGCCTCGAGCAGTACTTC.

The rearrangement joins TRBV5-4 to TRBJ1-1; perhaps TRBD1 as D (5 bases). The CDR3 has 11 amino acids. Deletions cut 4 bases from V and 8 bases from J, with 9 bases between. Germline V gene data show CDR1 as SGHNT and CDR2 as YYREEE (reference sequence). DNA for the CDR3: TGTGCCAGCAGCCATAACAGGGAAGCTTTCTTT. Its protein is CASSHNREAFF.

The chain links TRBV7-2 to TRBJ1-2, with D possibly TRBD1 on 5 matching bases. V gave up 3 bases and J gave up 4 bases, with 12 bases separating them. The CDR3 is 14 amino acids. Germline CDR1 is SGHTA and CDR2 is FQGNSA. The chain's CDR3 is CASSFPGGAYGYTF. DNA for the CDR3: TGTGCCAGCAGCTTCCCCGGGGGAGCCTATGGCTACACCTTC.

V gene TRBV11-2 combines with J gene TRBJ2-3, with 11 nucleotides matching TRBD2. CDR3 length: 14 residues. The trim removed 0 bases at V and 11 bases at J, leaving 4 bases unmatched. Germline V gene data show CDR1 as SGHAT and CDR2 as FQNNGV. The chain's CDR3 is CASSLDEGLAVQYF. In DNA form, the CDR3 reads TGTGCCAGCAGCTTAGATGAGGGACTAGCGGTGCAGTATTTT.

The rearrangement joins TRBV19 to TRBJ2-7; 7 bases line up with TRBD1. Germline V CDR1 and CDR2: LNHDA, SQIVND (reference sequence). Germline trimming cut 4 bases from V and 5 bases from J; bases unmatched to any gene: 8. This CDR3 is 14 amino acids long. The DNA of the CDR3 is TGTGCCAGTAGTAGGGACAGTTCTACCGACGAGCAGTACTTC. It specifies CASSRDSSTDEQYF.

This chain links TRBV7-2 with TRBJ2-1, with a tentative D call TRBD2 (5 bases). V lost 5 bases and J 9 bases, leaving 14 bases between the germline ends. The CDR3 is 13 amino acids. CDR1 is SGHTA, CDR2 FQGNSA, per germline. CDR3 in DNA: TGTGCCAGCAGCCGACCTCCCGGACTTGAGCAGTTCTTC. Translation gives CASSRPPGLEQFF.

This rearrangement joins TRBV28 to TRBJ1-2, with D tentatively TRBD1 (5 bases). The germline V gene has CDR1 MDHEN and CDR2 SYDVKM. Trimming took 3 bases from V and 0 from J, leaving 11 bases between them. This CDR3 region has 15 residues. The CDR3 coding sequence is TGTGCCAGCAGTTTCCGGGACGCTTCTAACTATGGCTACACCTTC. Translating gives CASSFRDASNYGYTF.

V and J are TRBV6-5 and TRBJ2-3; D gene unclear. The CDR3 spans 14 residues. The ends were cut back, 4 bases at V and 2 bases at J, with 10 bases in the middle. Germline CDR1 reads MNHEY; CDR2 reads SVGAGI. The CDR3 sequence: CASSSWVLTDTQYF. For the CDR3, the DNA is TGTGCCAGCAGTTCCTGGGTGCTCACAGATACGCAGTATTTT.

V and J are TRBV7-2 and TRBJ2-7; D is unclear. The germline CDR1 and CDR2 sequences are SGHTA and FQGNSA. The CDR3 totals 13 residues. V was cut by 0 bases and J by 4 bases, with 7 bases left in between. CDR3 region: CASSLAVGYEQYF. As DNA, the CDR3 is TGTGCCAGCAGCTTAGCGGTGGGGTACGAGCAGTACTTC. Full variable domain (rest looked up from reference TRBV7-2 and TRBJ2-7): GAGVSQSPSNKVTEKGKDVELRCDPISGHTALYWYRQSLGQGLEFLIYFQGNSAPDKSGLPSDRFSAERTGGSVSTLTIQRTQQEDSAVYLCASSLAVGYEQYFGPGTRLTVT.

The rearrangement uses TRBV15 and TRBJ1-2, with D tentatively TRBD1 (6 bases). Germline V gene sequence: CDR1 LNHNV, CDR2 YYDKDF (reference sequence). The ends were cut back, 5 bases at V and 2 bases at J, with 15 bases in the middle. There are 15 residues in the CDR3. As DNA, the CDR3 is TGTGCCACCAGCCGAACCGGGACATTCAACTATGGCTACACCTTC. Translated, it gives CATSRTGTFNYGYTF.

This rearrangement joins TRBV30 to TRBJ1-5; D is ambiguous. V was cut by 5 bases and J by 7 bases, with 15 bases left in between. Germline CDR1 and CDR2: GTSNPN and SVGIG (reference sequence). The CDR3 totals 13 residues. The CDR3 here is CAWRPSQTQPQHF. The CDR3 bases are TGTGCCTGGCGACCCTCTCAGACGCAGCCCCAGCATTTT. Looking up the rest from reference TRBV30 and TRBJ1-5 gives the full variable domain: SQTIHQWPATLVQPVGSPLSLECTVEGTSNPNLYWYRQAAGRGLQLLFYSVGIGQISSEVPQNLSASRPQDRQFILSSKKLLLSDSGFYLCAWRPSQTQPQHFGDGTRLSIL.

V usage is TRBV7-8 and J usage is TRBJ2-7; D call uncertain. Between the trimmed V and J ends, which lost 2 bases and 1 base, there was a span of 9 bases. The CDR3 loop spans 14 amino acids. Germline V gives CDR1 SGHVS, CDR2 FQNEAQ. DNA of the CDR3: TGTGCCAGCAGCTTATTAGTTGGGTCCTACGAGCAGTACTTC. Encoded protein: CASSLLVGSYEQYF.

This chain links TRBV7-9 with TRBJ2-3; TRBD1 matches at 9 bases. With V trimmed by 4 bases and J by 0 bases, 5 bases remained unmatched. Germline V gene sequence: CDR1 SEHNR, CDR2 FQNEAQ (reference sequence). This CDR3 spans 16 amino acids. The CDR3 here is CASSYPGQGSTDTQYF. The CDR3 DNA reads as TGTGCCAGCAGCTACCCGGGACAGGGAAGCACAGATACGCAGTATTTT.

The chain carries TRBV19 and TRBJ1-1, with TRBD1 matching 7 bases. The CDR3 has 13 amino acids. V shed 0 bases and J 12 bases; nucleotides not matched to a gene: 7. Germline CDR1 LNHDA, CDR2 SQIVND (reference sequence). The chain's CDR3 is CASSIEKGAWTFF. The CDR3 DNA reads TGTGCCAGTAGTATAGAAAAGGGGGCTTGGACTTTCTTT.

The chain joins TRBV5-1 to TRBJ2-3, with 9 bases identical to TRBD1. In germline, CDR1 is SGHRS, CDR2 YFSETQ. The CDR3 has 14 residues. Trimming at V came to 6 bases and at J to 4 bases, leaving 6 bases not matched to a gene. In nucleotides, the CDR3 is TGCGCCAGCAAGGCAGGACAGGGGCCAGATACGCAGTATTTT. The encoded protein is CASKAGQGPDTQYF.

V is TRBV12-5 and J is TRBJ1-3, with D maybe TRBD1 (6 bases). V was shortened by 1 base and J by 0 bases, with 22 bases between the two germline ends. Germline CDR1 and CDR2: LGHNT and FRNRAP. The CDR3 contains 20 residues. In nucleotides, the CDR3 is TGTGCTAGTGGTTTGGGGTCGTTACTTCATCGGACAGCCTCTGGAAACACCATATATTTT. This codes for CASGLGSLLHRTASGNTIYF.

The V gene is TRBV11-2, the J gene TRBJ2-5; D is ambiguous. Germline V CDR1 and CDR2: SGHAT, FQNNGV. CDR3 length: 15 amino acids. With 5 bases removed from V and 3 bases from J, the gap between germline ends came to 16 bases. The CDR3 spells CASSPYSSPKETQYF. The CDR3 DNA sequence: TGTGCCAGCAGCCCGTACAGCTCCCCTAAAGAGACCCAGTACTTC.

CDR3 amino acids: CASSGQGGQETQYF. DNA of the CDR3: TGTGCCAGCAGTGGACAGGGGGGCCAAGAGACCCAGTACTTC. The chain has TRBV6-1 and TRBJ2-5; 9 nucleotides match TRBD1. The CDR3 is 14 amino acids. Germline values: CDR1 MNHNS, CDR2 SASEGT. The V segment lost 4 bases and the J segment 1 base; nucleotides outside the gene matches: 1.

The rearrangement uses TRBV18 and TRBJ2-1; 12 bases are shared with TRBD2. Germline CDR1 reads KGHSH; CDR2 reads LQKENI. This CDR3 spans 15 amino acids. V shed 3 bases and J 5 bases; nucleotides not matched to a gene: 2. The CDR3 coding sequence is TGTGCCAGCTCACCCGGACTAGCGGGGAACAATGAGCAGTTCTTC. The encoded protein is CASSPGLAGNNEQFF.

Here the CDR3 reads CASRSDNNYGYTF. Written as DNA, the CDR3 is TGCGCCAGCAGGAGTGACAACAACTATGGCTACACCTTC. The J gene is TRBJ1-2, the V gene TRBV5-1; unclear D gene. The V end was cut by 5 bases, the J end by 2 bases, with 10 bases between. Looked up from germline, CDR1 is SGHRS and CDR2 is YFSETQ. The CDR3 has 13 amino acids.

This clone has just one count. The genes are TRBV15 and TRBJ2-7, with TRBD2 identical over 10 bases. CDR1 is LNHNV and CDR2 is YYDKDF in the germline V gene (reference sequence). After removal of 4 bases from V and 2 bases from J, the junction contained 11 bases not matched to a gene. This CDR3 has 17 amino acids. CDR3 sequence: CATSTRPPSGRAYEQYF. CDR3 sequence (DNA): TGTGCCACCAGCACCCGCCCCCCTAGCGGGAGAGCCTACGAGCAGTACTTC. Combining the CDR3 with reference TRBV15 and TRBJ2-7 gives the whole variable domain DAMVIQNPRYQVTQFGKPVTLSCSQTLNHNVMYWYQQKSSQAPKLLFHYYDKDFNNEADTPDNFQSRRPNTSFCFLDIRSPGLGDTAMYLCATSTRPPSGRAYEQYFGPGTRLTVT.

V and J are TRBV29-1 and TRBJ2-1; 12 positions match TRBD2. CDR1 and CDR2 from the germline V gene are SQVTM and ANQGSEA. This CDR3 is built from 17 residues. Trimming took 5 bases from V and 6 from J; bases not matched to a gene: 14. The CDR3, as DNA: TGCAGCGTTAGCGGACTAGCGGGATGGCGTGATGGCAATGAGCAGTTCTTC. Translation: CSVSGLAGWRDGNEQFF.

The rearrangement joins TRBV20-1 to TRBJ2-3, with 11 bases lining up with TRBD2. CDR1 DFQATT and CDR2 SNEGSKA come from the germline V gene (reference sequence). The CDR3 runs to 11 residues. This chain's CDR3 is CSGLAGDTQYF. The CDR3 nucleotides read TGCAGCGGACTAGCGGGAGATACGCAGTATTTT.

The V call is TRBV30, the J call TRBJ1-1; D remains unclear. Per the germline V gene, CDR1 is GTSNPN and CDR2 is SVGIG (reference sequence). Trimming removed 3 bases from V and 11 bases from J, with 16 bases in between. The CDR3 spans 12 residues. The DNA for the CDR3 is TGTGCCTGGAGCGCAGCCCCGGGCCACGCTTTCTTT. Its translation: CAWSAAPGHAFF.

This sequence joins TRBV7-2 and TRBJ1-3; D remains unclear. The CDR3 is made up of 13 amino acids. Trimming left V 3 bases short and J 1 base short, with 4 bases between. Germline V gene data show CDR1 as SGHTA and CDR2 as FQGNSA. The CDR3 loop reads CASSFNSGNTIYF. In nucleotides, the CDR3 is TGTGCCAGCAGCTTCAATTCTGGAAACACCATATATTTT.

A word on this clone: Germline and junction disagree at one end, which may indicate a read error. V gene TRBV7-7 combines with J gene TRBJ1-1; 7 bases match TRBD1. Germline CDR1 and CDR2: SSHAT and FNYEAQ (reference sequence). This CDR3 contains 13 residues. The CDR3 region has the DNA TGTGCTAGCAGCCAGGGGGGGGGAACTGAAGCTTTCTTT. This sequence encodes CASSQGGGTEAFF.

V usage is TRBV11-2 and J usage is TRBJ2-7; TRBD2 might be the D (6 bases). V lost 5 bases, J lost 7 bases, and 12 bases lay in between. The length of the CDR3 is 12 residues. The germline V gene has CDR1 SGHAT and CDR2 FQNNGV. CDR3 nucleotide sequence: TGTGCCAGCAGCCCCGAAGGAGGGGAGCAGTACTTC. This sequence encodes CASSPEGGEQYF.

This clone has a single count. The chain joins TRBV2 to TRBJ2-7, with D perhaps being TRBD1 or TRBD2 (5 bases each). Germline V gives CDR1 SNHLY, CDR2 FYNNEI. The CDR3 runs to 14 residues. V lost 5 bases, J lost 0 bases, and 11 bases lay in between. The DNA of the CDR3 is TGTGCCAGCAGTCGGGACCGCAGCTCCTACGAGCAGTACTTC. The encoded protein is CASSRDRSSYEQYF.